This T cell receptor beta chain was found in a study of T cells expressing NK-cell markers. The wider study: It was from sorted CD3+CD56+NKG2C+, CD3+CD56+NKG2C- and CD3+CD56-NKG2C+ T cells that TCR beta repertoires came. Seven HCMV-seropositive donors and one seronegative donor made up the eight sequenced donors.

After re-calling the 5' RACE reads, TCRdb lists one entry per CDR3 protein, DNA absent. The record lists about 150,000 distinct CDR3 sequences, of which the ten most abundant hold 37%. Of note for this clonotype: Its target is not known.

General study findings and limits: Dominant NKG2C+ clonotypes in a handful of donors made up roughly 1.0-7.0% of CD8+ T cells.

Germline loops: CDR1 MNHEY, CDR2 SMNVEV (reference sequence). The CDR3 has 14 residues. The clonotype originates from a woman in her forties or fifties in good health. Sequenced input: blood T cells: a sorted CD56 or NKG2C T cell subset, CD4+ or CD8+ T cells, or bulk PBMC T cells (not recorded which). J is TRBJ2-7 and V is TRBV27; with no DNA, the TCRdb D assignment of TRBD1 cannot be verified. The CDR3 region is CASSLQGKHPEQYF.